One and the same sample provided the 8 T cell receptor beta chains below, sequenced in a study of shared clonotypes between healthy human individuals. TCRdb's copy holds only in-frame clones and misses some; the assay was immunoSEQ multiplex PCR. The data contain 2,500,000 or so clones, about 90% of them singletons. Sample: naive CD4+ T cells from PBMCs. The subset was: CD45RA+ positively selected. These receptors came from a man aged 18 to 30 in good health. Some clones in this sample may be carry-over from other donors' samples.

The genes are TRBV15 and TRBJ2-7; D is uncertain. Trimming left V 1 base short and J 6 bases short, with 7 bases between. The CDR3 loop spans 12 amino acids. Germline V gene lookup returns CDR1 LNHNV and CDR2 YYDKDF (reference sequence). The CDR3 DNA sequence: TGTGCCACCAGCAGAGCGATGGGCGAGCAGTACTTC. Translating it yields CATSRAMGEQYF. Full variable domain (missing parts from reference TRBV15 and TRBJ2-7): DAMVIQNPRYQVTQFGKPVTLSCSQTLNHNVMYWYQQKSSQAPKLLFHYYDKDFNNEADTPDNFQSRRPNTSFCFLDIRSPGLGDTAMYLCATSRAMGEQYFGPGTRLTVT.

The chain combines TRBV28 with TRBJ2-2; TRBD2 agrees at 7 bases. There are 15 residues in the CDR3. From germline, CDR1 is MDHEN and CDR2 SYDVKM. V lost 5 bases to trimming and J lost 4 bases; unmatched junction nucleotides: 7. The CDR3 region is CASSGGSSGTGELFF. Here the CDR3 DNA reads TGTGCCAGCAGTGGGGGGTCTAGCGGCACCGGGGAGCTGTTTTTT. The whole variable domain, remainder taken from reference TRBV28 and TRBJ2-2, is DVKVTQSSRYLVKRTGEKVFLECVQDMDHENMFWYRQDPGLGLRLIYFSYDVKMKEKGDIPEGYSVSREKKERFSLILESASTNQTSMYLCASSGGSSGTGELFFGEGSRLTVL.

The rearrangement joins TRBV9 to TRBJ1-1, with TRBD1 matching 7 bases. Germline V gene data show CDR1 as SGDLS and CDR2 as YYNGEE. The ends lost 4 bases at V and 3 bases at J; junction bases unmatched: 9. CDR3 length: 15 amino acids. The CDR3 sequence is CASSPIDRVYTEAFF. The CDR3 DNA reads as TGTGCCAGCAGCCCCATAGACAGGGTGTACACTGAAGCTTTCTTT.

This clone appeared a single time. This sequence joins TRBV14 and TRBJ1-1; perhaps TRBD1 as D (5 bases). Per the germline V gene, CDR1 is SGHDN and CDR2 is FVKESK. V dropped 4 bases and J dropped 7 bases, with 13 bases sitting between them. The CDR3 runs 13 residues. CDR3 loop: CASSLDAGLEAFF. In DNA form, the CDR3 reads TGTGCCAGCAGCCTGGACGCAGGGCTTGAAGCTTTCTTT.

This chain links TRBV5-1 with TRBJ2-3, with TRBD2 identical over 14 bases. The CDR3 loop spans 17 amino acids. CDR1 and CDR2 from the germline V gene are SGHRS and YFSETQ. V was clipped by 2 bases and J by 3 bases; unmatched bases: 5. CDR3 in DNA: TGCGCCAGCAGCTTCCTAGGACTAGCGGGAGGAACAGATACGCAGTATTTT. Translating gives CASSFLGLAGGTDTQYF.

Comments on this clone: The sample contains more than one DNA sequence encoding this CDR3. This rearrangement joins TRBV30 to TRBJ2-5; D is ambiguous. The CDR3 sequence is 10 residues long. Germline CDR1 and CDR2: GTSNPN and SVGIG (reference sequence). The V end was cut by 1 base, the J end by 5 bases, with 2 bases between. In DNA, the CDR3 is TGTGCCTGGAGTGCGGAGACCCAGTACTTC. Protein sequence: CAWSAETQYF.

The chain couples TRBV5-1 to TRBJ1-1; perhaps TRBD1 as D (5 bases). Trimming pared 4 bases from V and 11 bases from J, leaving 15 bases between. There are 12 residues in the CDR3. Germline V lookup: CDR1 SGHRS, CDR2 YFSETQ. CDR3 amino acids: CASSLGGAGAFF. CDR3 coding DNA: TGCGCCAGCAGCCTGGGAGGGGCCGGGGCTTTCTTT.

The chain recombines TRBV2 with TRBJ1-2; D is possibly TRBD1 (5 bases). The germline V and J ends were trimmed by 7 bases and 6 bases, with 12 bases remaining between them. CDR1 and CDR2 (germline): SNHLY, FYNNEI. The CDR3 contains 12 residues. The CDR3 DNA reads TGTGCCAGCACGAAAGGGGATAATGGCTACACCTTC. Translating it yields CASTKGDNGYTF.